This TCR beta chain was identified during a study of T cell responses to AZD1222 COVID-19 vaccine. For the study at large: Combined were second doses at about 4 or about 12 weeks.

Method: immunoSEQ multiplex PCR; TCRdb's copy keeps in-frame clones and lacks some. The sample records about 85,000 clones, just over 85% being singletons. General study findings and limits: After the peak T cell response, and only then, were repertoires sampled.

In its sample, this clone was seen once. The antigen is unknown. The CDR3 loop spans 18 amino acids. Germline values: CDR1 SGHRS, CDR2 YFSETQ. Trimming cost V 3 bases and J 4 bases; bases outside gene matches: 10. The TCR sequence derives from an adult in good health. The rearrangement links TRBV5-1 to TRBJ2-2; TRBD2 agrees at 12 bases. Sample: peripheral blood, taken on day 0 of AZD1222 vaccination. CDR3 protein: CASSSLLAGGTGTGELFF. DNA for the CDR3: TGCGCCAGCAGCTCACTCCTAGCGGGAGGGACCGGCACCGGGGAGCTGTTTTTT.